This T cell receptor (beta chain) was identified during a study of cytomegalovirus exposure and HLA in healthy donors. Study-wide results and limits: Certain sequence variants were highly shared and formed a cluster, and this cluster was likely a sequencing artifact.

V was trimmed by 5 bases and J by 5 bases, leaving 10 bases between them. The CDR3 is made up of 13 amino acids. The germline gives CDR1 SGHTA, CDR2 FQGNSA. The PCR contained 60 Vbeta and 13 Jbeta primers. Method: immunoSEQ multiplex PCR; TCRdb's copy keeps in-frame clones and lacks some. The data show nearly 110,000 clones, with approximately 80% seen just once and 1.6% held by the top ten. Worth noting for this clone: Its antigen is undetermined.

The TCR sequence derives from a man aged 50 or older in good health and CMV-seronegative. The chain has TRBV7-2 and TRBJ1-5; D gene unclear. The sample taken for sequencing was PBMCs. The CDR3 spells CASSTAKHQPQHF. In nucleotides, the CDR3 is TGTGCCAGCAGCACTGCCAAACATCAGCCCCAGCATTTT.